The next 27 T cell receptor beta chains were all read from a single sample in a study of T cells in Graves' hyperthyroidism and ophthalmopathy. Template material for amplifying TCR beta CDR3 regions consisted of RNA transcripts. The HTBI primer set served for first-round RT-PCR of the TCR CDR3. TCRdb re-derived calls from the multiplex PCR reads in MiXCR, one entry per CDR3 protein. The top ten clones hold around 6.6% of a sample with a few hundred thousand distinct CDR3 sequences, 15% to 19% of them seen once. Sample: blood. These receptor sequences come from a woman aged 25 to 39 with Graves' hyperthyroidism.

This clonotype turned up a few times. The chain couples TRBV2 to TRBJ1-2; D remains unclear. The ends were cut back, 7 bases at V and 6 bases at J, with 6 bases in the middle. Germline lookup yields CDR1 SNHLY and CDR2 FYNNEI. CDR3 size: 10 residues. The CDR3 bases are TGTGCCAGCAAAACCGATGGCTACACCTTC. Residues: CASKTDGYTF.

Points on this clonotype: The conserved closing phenylalanine or tryptophan is absent in this CDR3, likely reflecting a read error. In nucleotides, the CDR3 is TGTGCCAGTAGTAGACTAGCGGGAGGAGATACGCAGTATTCT. This sequence encodes CASSRLAGGDTQYS. The chain couples TRBV19 to TRBJ2-3; 13 nucleotides line up with TRBD2. J was trimmed by 5 bases and V by 4 bases; bases with no gene match: 0. The germline V gene encodes CDR1 LNHDA and CDR2 SQIVND (reference sequence). This CDR3 is 14 amino acids long.

The chain links TRBV10-3 to TRBJ1-1; 8 nucleotides match TRBD1. This CDR3 has 13 residues. The V and J ends lost 6 bases and 3 bases, in that order; junction bases with no gene match: 3. Germline V gene sequence: CDR1 ENHRY, CDR2 SYGVKD. Written as DNA, the CDR3 is TGTGCCATCAGAGACAGGGGTGACACTGAAGCTTTCTTT. Protein sequence: CAIRDRGDTEAFF.

This chain joins TRBV7-9 and TRBJ2-2, with D possibly TRBD2 on 7 matching bases. The CDR3 covers 15 residues. CDR1 is SEHNR, CDR2 FQNEAQ, per germline (reference sequence). The ends were cut back, 1 base at V and 7 bases at J, with 13 bases in the middle. The CDR3 protein is CASSLEGGIGGELFF. The DNA of the CDR3 is TGTGCCAGCAGCTTAGAGGGGGGGATCGGCGGGGAGCTGTTTTTT.

V usage is TRBV27 and J usage is TRBJ2-1; D uncertain. V was shortened by 3 bases and J by 9 bases, with 6 bases between the two germline ends. In germline, CDR1 is MNHEY, CDR2 SMNVEV (reference sequence). CDR3 length equals 11 residues. CDR3 sequence: CASSFSSEQFF. The DNA for the CDR3 is TGTGCCAGCAGTTTTAGTAGTGAGCAGTTCTTC.

This sequence joins TRBV20-1 and TRBJ1-3; perhaps TRBD1 as D (6 bases). V was pared by 3 bases and J by 6 bases, with 15 bases between. Germline V gives CDR1 DFQATT, CDR2 SNEGSKA (reference sequence). The CDR3 consists of 14 residues. The CDR3 DNA sequence: TGCAGTGCTAGTTCCGGACAGCTGGAAAACACCATATATTTT. Its protein is CSASSGQLENTIYF.

The gene calls are TRBV5-6 and TRBJ2-1, with 9 bases matching TRBD2. J lost 6 bases, V lost 2 bases, and 3 bases had no gene match. The CDR3 sequence is 14 residues long. Germline V gene data show CDR1 as SGHDT and CDR2 as YYEEEE. For the CDR3, the DNA is TGTGCCAGCAGCTTCGTACTAGCGGGCAATGAGCAGTTCTTC. Translated: CASSFVLAGNEQFF.

Many counts were recorded for this clonotype. The V gene is TRBV11-3, the J gene TRBJ2-3, with a possible D match to TRBD2 (5 bases). The V gene lost 3 bases and the J gene lost 2 bases, with 9 bases spanning the gap. The germline CDR1 and CDR2 sequences are SGHNT and YENEEA. This CDR3 is built from 14 residues. CDR3 sequence reads: CASSFGVNTDTQYF. In nucleotides, the CDR3 is TGTGCCAGCAGCTTCGGGGTGAACACAGATACGCAGTATTTT.

This clonotype was observed at least ten times. The V and J genes are TRBV20-1 and TRBJ2-3; perhaps D is TRBD1 or TRBD2 (5 bases each). The germline V gene encodes CDR1 DFQATT and CDR2 SNEGSKA (reference sequence). With 3 bases removed from V and 1 base from J, the gap between germline ends came to 5 bases. The CDR3 is 12 residues long. CDR3 in amino acids: CSARGRTDTQYF. The CDR3 coding sequence is TGCAGTGCTAGGGGACGCACAGATACGCAGTATTTT.

This chain uses TRBV20-1 with TRBJ2-3; D is possibly TRBD2 (6 bases). Germline V gene lookup returns CDR1 DFQATT and CDR2 SNEGSKA (reference sequence). V lost 6 bases, J lost 5 bases, and 15 bases lay in between. The CDR3 consists of 13 residues. DNA for the CDR3: TGCAGTGCGGGGGGACTGGGAAGAGATACGCAGTATTTT. Its protein product is CSAGGLGRDTQYF.

This clonotype was counted at least ten times. The chain links TRBV9 to TRBJ1-1, with D tentatively TRBD1 (5 bases). V was pared by 4 bases and J by 10 bases, with 11 bases between. CDR1 and CDR2 (germline): SGDLS, YYNGEE. The CDR3 covers 11 residues. CDR3: CASSTGGVAFF. The CDR3 DNA reads as TGTGCCAGCAGCACCGGGGGTGTAGCTTTCTTT. The entire variable domain, with the rest obtained from reference TRBV9 and TRBJ1-1, is as follows: DSGVTQTPKHLITATGQRVTLRCSPRSGDLSVYWYQQSLDQGLQFLIQYYNGEERAKGNILERFSAQQFPDLHSELNLSSLELGDSALYFCASSTGGVAFFGQGTRLTVV.

This clonotype showed up many times. The chain has TRBV20-1 and TRBJ2-5; D is possibly TRBD2 (5 bases). CDR3 size: 13 residues. Germline CDR1 DFQATT, CDR2 SNEGSKA (reference sequence). With 0 bases removed from V and 5 bases from J, the gap between germline ends came to 10 bases. The CDR3 region has the DNA TGCAGTGCTAGAGAGCGGGCCCGGGAGACCCAGTACTTC. It specifies CSARERARETQYF.

There are many counts of this clonotype. This chain connects TRBV24-1 to TRBJ2-5; TRBD2 aligns across 8 bases. Germline trimming cut 4 bases from V and 5 bases from J; bases unmatched to any gene: 8. The CDR3 covers 15 residues. Germline CDR1 KGHDR, CDR2 SFDVKD. In DNA, the CDR3 is TGTGCCACCAGTGAACCCAGAGCGGGAGTGGAGACCCAGTACTTC. Residues: CATSEPRAGVETQYF.

This clonotype was seen a handful of times. V is TRBV4-2 and J is TRBJ2-3, with a tentative D call TRBD2 (5 bases). V gave up 4 bases and J gave up 2 bases, with 19 bases separating them. The CDR3 is 17 amino acids. Germline CDR1 and CDR2: LGHNA and YNFKEQ. The CDR3 spells CASSPKEEGGHTDTQYF. The DNA for the CDR3 is TGTGCCAGCAGCCCGAAAGAAGAGGGCGGGCACACAGATACGCAGTATTTT.

This clonotype was counted a few times. The rearrangement uses TRBV20-1 and TRBJ2-3; D unresolved. TRBJ1-5 explains the end of the DNA better; the J call may be wrong. The CDR3 is made up of 13 amino acids. Germline values: CDR1 DFQATT, CDR2 SNEGSKA (reference sequence). The CDR3 nucleotides are TGCAGTGCTAGAATAGCGGGAGAAGACACGCAGCATTTT. It codes for CSARIAGEDTQHF.

The chain has TRBV3-1 and TRBJ2-1; no firm D call. The germline V gene encodes CDR1 LGHDT and CDR2 YNNKEL (reference sequence). The V gene lost 5 bases and the J gene lost 3 bases, with 11 bases spanning the gap. The CDR3 consists of 14 residues. CDR3 nucleotide sequence: TGTGCCAGCAGCGTAGAAGGGAACTACAATGAGCAGTTCTTC. This encodes CASSVEGNYNEQFF.

This clonotype was detected many times. The chain carries TRBV20-1 and TRBJ2-5; no definite D call. CDR1 DFQATT and CDR2 SNEGSKA come from the germline V gene (reference sequence). The CDR3 is 12 amino acids. The V end lost 2 bases, the J end lost 1 base, and 5 bases lay between the germline ends. The CDR3 reads CSARLLQETQYF. The DNA for the CDR3 is TGCAGTGCTAGACTCCTCCAAGAGACCCAGTACTTC.

In its sample, this clonotype was seen many times. The chain links TRBV15 to TRBJ2-1; 11 bases map to TRBD2. The CDR3 has 16 amino acids. V trimming: 3 bases; J trimming: 7 bases; junction bases outside the gene matches: 8. Germline CDR1 LNHNV, CDR2 YYDKDF (reference sequence). The CDR3 protein is CATSRGLADLRNEQFF. CDR3 coding DNA: TGTGCCACCAGCAGGGGACTAGCGGACCTAAGGAATGAGCAGTTCTTC.

This clonotype was detected a few times. V gene TRBV5-1 combines with J gene TRBJ1-5; D ambiguous. The germline V gene encodes CDR1 SGHRS and CDR2 YFSETQ. This CDR3 region has 15 residues. V shed 0 bases and J shed 0 bases, with 7 bases lying between them. The CDR3 DNA sequence: TGCGCCAGCAGCTTGGATGTTAATAGCAATCAGCCCCAGCATTTT. As protein: CASSLDVNSNQPQHF.

The V gene is TRBV6-1, the J gene TRBJ2-7, with D possibly being TRBD1 (5 bases). The germline V and J ends were trimmed by 7 bases and 0 bases, with 10 bases remaining between them. Germline assignment: CDR1 MNHNS and CDR2 SASEGT. This CDR3 comprises 13 residues. CDR3 bases: TGTGCCAGCAAAATGACAGACTCCTACGAGCAGTACTTC. Translated, it gives CASKMTDSYEQYF.

The chain has TRBV7-2 and TRBJ1-1; TRBD1 might be the D (6 bases). Germline V gene data show CDR1 as SGHTA and CDR2 as FQGNSA. The length of the CDR3 is 14 residues. V was shortened by 4 bases and J by 10 bases, with 19 bases between the two germline ends. CDR3 protein: CASSSEGGTQVAFF. In nucleotides, the CDR3 is TGTGCCAGCAGCTCCGAGGGGGGGACACAGGTAGCTTTCTTT.

This clonotype was seen more than once but under ten times. The rearrangement links TRBV20-1 to TRBJ2-7; the match to TRBD2 covers 7 bases. Germline assignment: CDR1 DFQATT and CDR2 SNEGSKA (reference sequence). Unmatched junction bases numbered 10, after V lost 5 bases and J lost 3 bases. The CDR3 loop spans 14 amino acids. The CDR3 is CSAHRIGGGYEQYF. The DNA of the CDR3 is TGCAGTGCTCACCGGATCGGCGGGGGCTACGAGCAGTACTTC.

This clonotype appeared many times. The chain uses TRBV18 and TRBJ2-2; D is unresolved. Trimming took 3 bases from V and 1 from J, leaving 6 bases between them. CDR3 length equals 14 residues. CDR1 is KGHSH and CDR2 is LQKENI in the germline V gene. CDR3 DNA sequence: TGTGCCAGCTCACCTGGGGAGAACACCGGGGAGCTGTTTTTT. This translates into CASSPGENTGELFF.

This chain joins TRBV29-1 and TRBJ2-3; 14 bases are a match to TRBD2. The germline V gene encodes CDR1 SQVTM and CDR2 ANQGSEA. This CDR3 is 17 amino acids long. V was clipped by 4 bases and J by 0 bases; unmatched bases: 6. For the CDR3, the DNA is TGCAGCGTTGGGAGACTAGCGGGAGGGACTAGCACAGATACGCAGTATTTT. It encodes CSVGRLAGGTSTDTQYF.

V is TRBV9 and J is TRBJ1-2, with TRBD1 matching 10 bases. V lost 7 bases and J lost 1; bases outside the gene matches: 16. CDR1 SGDLS and CDR2 YYNGEE come from the germline V gene. The CDR3 runs 18 residues. The CDR3 DNA is TGTGCCAGCCCCCCCGGCGGGGGACAGGGGACCAATAACTATGGCTACACCTTC. It is translated as CASPPGGGQGTNNYGYTF.

The chain combines TRBV4-3 with TRBJ1-5, with TRBD1 matching 9 bases. CDR1 LGHNA and CDR2 YSLEER come from the germline V gene. This CDR3 contains 17 residues. V lost 0 bases and J lost 6; bases outside the gene matches: 9. Here the CDR3 DNA reads TGCGCCAGCAGCCAAGATCCTAGGACAGGGGTTTTTCAGCCCCAGCATTTT. As protein: CASSQDPRTGVFQPQHF.

This clonotype was observed many times. J is TRBJ1-1 and V is TRBV5-1, with 7 bases aligning to TRBD1. CDR1 and CDR2 (germline): SGHRS, YFSETQ. J was trimmed by 7 bases and V by 3 bases; bases with no gene match: 15. This CDR3 contains 16 residues. As DNA, the CDR3 is TGCGCCAGCAGCTATACGACAGGGTCGGGAATAAATGAAGCTTTCTTT. It is translated as CASSYTTGSGINEAFF.